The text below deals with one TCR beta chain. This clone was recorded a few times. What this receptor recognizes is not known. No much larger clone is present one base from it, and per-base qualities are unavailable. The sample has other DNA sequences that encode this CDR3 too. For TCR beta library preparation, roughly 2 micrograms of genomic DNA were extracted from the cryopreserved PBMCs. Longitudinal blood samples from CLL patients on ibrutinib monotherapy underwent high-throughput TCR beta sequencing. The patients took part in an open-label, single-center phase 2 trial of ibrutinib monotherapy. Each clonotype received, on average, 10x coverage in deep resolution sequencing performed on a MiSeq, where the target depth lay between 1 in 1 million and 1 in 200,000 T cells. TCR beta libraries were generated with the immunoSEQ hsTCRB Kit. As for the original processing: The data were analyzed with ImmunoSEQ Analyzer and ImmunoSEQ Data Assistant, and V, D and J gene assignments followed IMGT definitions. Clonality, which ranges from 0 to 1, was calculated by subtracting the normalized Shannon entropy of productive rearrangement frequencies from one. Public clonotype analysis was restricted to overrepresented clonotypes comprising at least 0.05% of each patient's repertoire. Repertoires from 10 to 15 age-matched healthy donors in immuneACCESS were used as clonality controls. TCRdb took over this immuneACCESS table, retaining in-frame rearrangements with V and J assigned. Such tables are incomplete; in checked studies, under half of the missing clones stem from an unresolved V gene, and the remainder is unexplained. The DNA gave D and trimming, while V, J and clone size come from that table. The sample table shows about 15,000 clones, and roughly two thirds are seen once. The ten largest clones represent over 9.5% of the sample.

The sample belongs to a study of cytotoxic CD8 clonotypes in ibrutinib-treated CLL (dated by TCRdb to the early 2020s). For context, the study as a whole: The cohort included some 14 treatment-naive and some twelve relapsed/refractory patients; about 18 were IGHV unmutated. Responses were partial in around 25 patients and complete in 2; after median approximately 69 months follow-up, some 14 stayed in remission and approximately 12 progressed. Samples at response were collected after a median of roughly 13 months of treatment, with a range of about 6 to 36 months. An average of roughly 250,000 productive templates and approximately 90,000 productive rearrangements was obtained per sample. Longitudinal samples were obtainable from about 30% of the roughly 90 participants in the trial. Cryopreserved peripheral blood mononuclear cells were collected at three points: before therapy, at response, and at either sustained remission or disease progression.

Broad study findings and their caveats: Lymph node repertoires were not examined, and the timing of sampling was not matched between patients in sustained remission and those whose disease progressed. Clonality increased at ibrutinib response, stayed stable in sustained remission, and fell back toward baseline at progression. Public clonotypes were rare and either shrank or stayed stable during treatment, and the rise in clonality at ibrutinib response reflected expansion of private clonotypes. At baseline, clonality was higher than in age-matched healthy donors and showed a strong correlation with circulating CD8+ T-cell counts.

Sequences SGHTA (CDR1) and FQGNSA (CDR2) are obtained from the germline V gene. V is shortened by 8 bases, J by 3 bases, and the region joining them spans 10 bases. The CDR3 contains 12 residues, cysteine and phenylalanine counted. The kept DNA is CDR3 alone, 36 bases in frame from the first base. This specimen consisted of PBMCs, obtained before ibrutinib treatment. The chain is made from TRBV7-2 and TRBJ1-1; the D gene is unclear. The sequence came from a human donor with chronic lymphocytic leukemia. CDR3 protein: CASRTLDTEAFF. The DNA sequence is TGTGCCAGCCGAACCTTGGACACTGAAGCTTTCTTT.